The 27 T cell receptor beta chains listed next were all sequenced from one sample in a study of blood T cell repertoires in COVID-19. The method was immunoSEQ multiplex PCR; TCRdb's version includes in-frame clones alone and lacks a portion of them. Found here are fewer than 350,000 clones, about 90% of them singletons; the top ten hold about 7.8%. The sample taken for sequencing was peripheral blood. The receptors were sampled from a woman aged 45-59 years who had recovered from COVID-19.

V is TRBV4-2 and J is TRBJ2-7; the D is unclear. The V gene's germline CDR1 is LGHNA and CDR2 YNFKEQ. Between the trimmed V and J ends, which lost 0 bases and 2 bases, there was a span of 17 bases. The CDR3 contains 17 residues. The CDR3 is CASSQEFRLAGAYEQYF. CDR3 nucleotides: TGTGCCAGCAGCCAAGAGTTCAGGCTGGCAGGCGCCTACGAGCAGTACTTC.

The CDR3 is CASRVTGSYEQYF. In nucleotides, the CDR3 is TGTGCCAGCAGAGTGACAGGGTCCTACGAGCAGTACTTC. J is TRBJ2-7 and V is TRBV6-5; TRBD1 matches 7 bases. This CDR3 is 13 amino acids long. CDR1 MNHEY and CDR2 SVGAGI come from the germline V gene. The V segment lost 6 bases and the J segment 1 base; nucleotides outside the gene matches: 3.

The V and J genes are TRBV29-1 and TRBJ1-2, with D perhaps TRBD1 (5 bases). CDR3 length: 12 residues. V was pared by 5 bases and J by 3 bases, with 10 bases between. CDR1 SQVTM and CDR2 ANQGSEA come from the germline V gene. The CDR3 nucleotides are TGCAGCGTTTTGGGGGGAGACTATGGCTACACCTTC. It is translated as CSVLGGDYGYTF.

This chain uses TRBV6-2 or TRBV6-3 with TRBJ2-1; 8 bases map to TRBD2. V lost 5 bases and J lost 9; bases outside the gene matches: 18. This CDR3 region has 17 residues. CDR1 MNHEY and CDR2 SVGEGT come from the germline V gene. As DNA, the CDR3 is TGTGCCAGCAGTCCGCTGACTAGCGCAATTCATATCGGTGAGCAGTTCTTC. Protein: CASSPLTSAIHIGEQFF.

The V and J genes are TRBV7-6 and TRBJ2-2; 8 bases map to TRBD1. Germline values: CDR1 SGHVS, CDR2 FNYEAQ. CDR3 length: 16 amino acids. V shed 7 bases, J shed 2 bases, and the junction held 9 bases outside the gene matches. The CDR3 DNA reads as TGTGCCAGCACCCCCAGACAGGGGCTCAACACCGGGGAGCTGTTTTTT. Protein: CASTPRQGLNTGELFF.

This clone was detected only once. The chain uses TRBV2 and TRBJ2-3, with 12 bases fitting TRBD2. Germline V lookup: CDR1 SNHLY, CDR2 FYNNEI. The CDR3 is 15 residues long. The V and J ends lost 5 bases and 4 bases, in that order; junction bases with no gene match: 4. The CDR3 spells CASSRLAGVSDTQYF. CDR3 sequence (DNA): TGTGCCAGCAGTAGACTAGCGGGAGTCTCAGATACGCAGTATTTT.

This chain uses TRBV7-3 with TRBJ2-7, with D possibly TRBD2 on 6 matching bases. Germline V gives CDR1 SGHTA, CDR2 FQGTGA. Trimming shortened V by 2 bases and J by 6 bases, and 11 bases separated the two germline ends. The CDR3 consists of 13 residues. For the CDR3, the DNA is TGTGCCAGCAGCTTAGGACTATTGGGCGAGCAGTACTTC. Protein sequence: CASSLGLLGEQYF.

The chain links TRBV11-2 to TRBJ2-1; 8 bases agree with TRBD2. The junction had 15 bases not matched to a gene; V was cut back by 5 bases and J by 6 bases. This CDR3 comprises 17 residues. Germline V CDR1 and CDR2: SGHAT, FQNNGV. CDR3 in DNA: TGTGCCAGCAGCCACTACCAGAGCGGGGGCACTCCCAATGAGCAGTTCTTC. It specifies CASSHYQSGGTPNEQFF.

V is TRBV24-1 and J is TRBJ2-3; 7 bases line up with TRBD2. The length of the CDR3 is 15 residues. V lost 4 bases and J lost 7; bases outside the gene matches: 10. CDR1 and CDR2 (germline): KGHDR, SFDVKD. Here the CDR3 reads CATSERDYRENTQYF. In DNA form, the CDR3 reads TGTGCCACCAGTGAGCGGGACTACCGAGAGAATACGCAGTATTTT.

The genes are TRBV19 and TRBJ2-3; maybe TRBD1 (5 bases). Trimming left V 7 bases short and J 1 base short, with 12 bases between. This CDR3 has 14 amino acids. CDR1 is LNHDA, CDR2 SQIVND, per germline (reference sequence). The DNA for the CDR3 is TGTGCCAGTACCTCTTCCAGGGGCACAGATACGCAGTATTTT. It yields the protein CASTSSRGTDTQYF.

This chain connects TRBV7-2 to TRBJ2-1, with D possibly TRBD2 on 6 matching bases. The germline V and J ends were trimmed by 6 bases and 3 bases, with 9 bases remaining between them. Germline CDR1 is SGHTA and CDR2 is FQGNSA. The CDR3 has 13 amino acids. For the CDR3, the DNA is TGTGCCAGCAGGTGGAGGGACTACAATGAGCAGTTCTTC. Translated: CASRWRDYNEQFF.

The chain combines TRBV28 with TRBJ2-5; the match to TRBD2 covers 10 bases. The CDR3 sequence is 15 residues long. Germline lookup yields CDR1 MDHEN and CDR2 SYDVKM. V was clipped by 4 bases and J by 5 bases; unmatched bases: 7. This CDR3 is CASSSGLAVSETQYF. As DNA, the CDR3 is TGTGCCAGCAGTTCAGGACTAGCGGTCTCGGAGACCCAGTACTTC.

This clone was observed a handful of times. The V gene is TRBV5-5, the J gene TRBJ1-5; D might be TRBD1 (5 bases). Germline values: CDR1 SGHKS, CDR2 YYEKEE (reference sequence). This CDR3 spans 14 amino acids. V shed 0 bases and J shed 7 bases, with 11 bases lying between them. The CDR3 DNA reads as TGTGCCAGCAGCTTGGGTTTTCAGGGCCAGCCCCAGCATTTT. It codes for CASSLGFQGQPQHF.

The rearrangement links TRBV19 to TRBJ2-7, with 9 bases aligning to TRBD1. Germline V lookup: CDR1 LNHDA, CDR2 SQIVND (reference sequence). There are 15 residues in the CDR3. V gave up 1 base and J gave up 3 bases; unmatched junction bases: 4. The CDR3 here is CASSIVPGQGYEQYF. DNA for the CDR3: TGTGCCAGTAGTATAGTACCGGGACAGGGCTACGAGCAGTACTTC.

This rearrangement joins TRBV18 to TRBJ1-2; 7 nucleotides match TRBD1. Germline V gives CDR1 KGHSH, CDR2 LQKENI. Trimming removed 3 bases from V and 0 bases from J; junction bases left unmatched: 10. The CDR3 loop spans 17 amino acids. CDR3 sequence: CASSPSVGTVANYGYTF. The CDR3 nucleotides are TGTGCCAGCTCACCTTCCGTCGGGACAGTAGCTAACTATGGCTACACCTTC.

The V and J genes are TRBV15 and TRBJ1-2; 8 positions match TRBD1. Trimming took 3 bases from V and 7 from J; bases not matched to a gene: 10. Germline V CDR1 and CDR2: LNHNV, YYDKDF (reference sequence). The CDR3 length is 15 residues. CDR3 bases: TGTGCCACCAGCAGGGACCTGGACAGGGTGGTTGGCTACACCTTC. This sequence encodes CATSRDLDRVVGYTF.

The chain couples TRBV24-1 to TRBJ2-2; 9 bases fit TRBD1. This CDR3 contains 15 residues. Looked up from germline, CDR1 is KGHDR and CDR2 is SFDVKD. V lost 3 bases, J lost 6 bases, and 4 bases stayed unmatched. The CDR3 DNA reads TGTGCCACCAGTGATCCGGACAGGGGACCCGGGGAGCTGTTTTTT. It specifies CATSDPDRGPGELFF.

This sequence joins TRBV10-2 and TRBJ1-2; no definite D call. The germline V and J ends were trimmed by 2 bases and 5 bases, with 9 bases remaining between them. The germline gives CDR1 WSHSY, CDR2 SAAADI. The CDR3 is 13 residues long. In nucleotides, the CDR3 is TGCGCCAGCAGTGAGGGGAGTAGATATGGCTACACCTTC. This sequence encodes CASSEGSRYGYTF.

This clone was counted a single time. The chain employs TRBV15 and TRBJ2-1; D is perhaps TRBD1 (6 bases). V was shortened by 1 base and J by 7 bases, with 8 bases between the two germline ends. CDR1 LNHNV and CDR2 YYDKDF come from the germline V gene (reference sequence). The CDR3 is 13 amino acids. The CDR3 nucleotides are TGTGCCACCAGCAGAGTGCAGGGGAATGAGCAGTTCTTC. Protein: CATSRVQGNEQFF.

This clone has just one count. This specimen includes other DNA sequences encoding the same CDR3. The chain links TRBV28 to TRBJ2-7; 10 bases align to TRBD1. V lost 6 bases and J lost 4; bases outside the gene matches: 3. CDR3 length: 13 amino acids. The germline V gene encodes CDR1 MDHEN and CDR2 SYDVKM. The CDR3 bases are TGTGCCAGCAGCCGACAGGGGGCGTACGAGCAGTACTTC. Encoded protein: CASSRQGAYEQYF.

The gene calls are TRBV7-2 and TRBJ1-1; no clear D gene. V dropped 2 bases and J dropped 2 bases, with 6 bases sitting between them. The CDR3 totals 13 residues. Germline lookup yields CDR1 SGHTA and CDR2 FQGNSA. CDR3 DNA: TGTGCCAGCAGCTTATTAACAAACACTGAAGCTTTCTTT. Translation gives CASSLLTNTEAFF.

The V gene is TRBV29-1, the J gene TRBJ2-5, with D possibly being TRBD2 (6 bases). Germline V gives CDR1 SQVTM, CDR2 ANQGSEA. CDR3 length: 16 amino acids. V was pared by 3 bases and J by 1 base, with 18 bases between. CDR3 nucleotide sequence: TGCAGCGTTGAGGATGGACGGATCGGGGGCCAAGAGACCCAGTACTTC. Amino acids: CSVEDGRIGGQETQYF.

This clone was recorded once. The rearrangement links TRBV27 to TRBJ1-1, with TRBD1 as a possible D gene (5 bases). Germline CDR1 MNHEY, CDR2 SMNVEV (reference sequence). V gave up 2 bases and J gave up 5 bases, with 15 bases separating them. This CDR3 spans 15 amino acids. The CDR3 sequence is CASSLGAGLGTEAFF. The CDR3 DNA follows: TGTGCCAGCAGTTTAGGAGCAGGGCTGGGGACTGAAGCTTTCTTT.

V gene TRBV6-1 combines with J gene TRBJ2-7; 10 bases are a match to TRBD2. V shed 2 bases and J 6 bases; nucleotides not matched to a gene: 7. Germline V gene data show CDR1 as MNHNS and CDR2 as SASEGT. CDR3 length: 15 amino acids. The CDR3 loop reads CASSERASGSSEQYF. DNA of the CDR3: TGTGCCAGCAGTGAAAGGGCTAGCGGGAGCTCCGAGCAGTACTTC.

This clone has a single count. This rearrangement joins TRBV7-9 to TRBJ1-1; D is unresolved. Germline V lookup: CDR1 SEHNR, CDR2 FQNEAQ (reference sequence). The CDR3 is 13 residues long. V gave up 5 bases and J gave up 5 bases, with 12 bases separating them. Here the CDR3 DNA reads TGTGCCAGCAGCGCGGGCCCTGGGACTGAAGCTTTCTTT. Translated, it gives CASSAGPGTEAFF.

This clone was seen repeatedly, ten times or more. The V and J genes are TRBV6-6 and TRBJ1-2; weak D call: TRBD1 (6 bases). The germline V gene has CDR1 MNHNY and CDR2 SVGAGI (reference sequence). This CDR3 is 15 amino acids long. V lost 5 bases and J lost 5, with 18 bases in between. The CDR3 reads CASSTPDSRGYGYTF. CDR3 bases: TGTGCCAGCAGTACCCCGGACAGCAGAGGGTATGGCTACACCTTC.

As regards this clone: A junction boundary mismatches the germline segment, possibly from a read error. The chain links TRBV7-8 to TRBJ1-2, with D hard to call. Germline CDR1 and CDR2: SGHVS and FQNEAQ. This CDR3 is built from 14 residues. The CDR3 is CASSLAPGDYGYTF. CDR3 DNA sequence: TGTGCCAGCAGCCTAGCCCCGGGAGACTATGGCTACACCTTC.